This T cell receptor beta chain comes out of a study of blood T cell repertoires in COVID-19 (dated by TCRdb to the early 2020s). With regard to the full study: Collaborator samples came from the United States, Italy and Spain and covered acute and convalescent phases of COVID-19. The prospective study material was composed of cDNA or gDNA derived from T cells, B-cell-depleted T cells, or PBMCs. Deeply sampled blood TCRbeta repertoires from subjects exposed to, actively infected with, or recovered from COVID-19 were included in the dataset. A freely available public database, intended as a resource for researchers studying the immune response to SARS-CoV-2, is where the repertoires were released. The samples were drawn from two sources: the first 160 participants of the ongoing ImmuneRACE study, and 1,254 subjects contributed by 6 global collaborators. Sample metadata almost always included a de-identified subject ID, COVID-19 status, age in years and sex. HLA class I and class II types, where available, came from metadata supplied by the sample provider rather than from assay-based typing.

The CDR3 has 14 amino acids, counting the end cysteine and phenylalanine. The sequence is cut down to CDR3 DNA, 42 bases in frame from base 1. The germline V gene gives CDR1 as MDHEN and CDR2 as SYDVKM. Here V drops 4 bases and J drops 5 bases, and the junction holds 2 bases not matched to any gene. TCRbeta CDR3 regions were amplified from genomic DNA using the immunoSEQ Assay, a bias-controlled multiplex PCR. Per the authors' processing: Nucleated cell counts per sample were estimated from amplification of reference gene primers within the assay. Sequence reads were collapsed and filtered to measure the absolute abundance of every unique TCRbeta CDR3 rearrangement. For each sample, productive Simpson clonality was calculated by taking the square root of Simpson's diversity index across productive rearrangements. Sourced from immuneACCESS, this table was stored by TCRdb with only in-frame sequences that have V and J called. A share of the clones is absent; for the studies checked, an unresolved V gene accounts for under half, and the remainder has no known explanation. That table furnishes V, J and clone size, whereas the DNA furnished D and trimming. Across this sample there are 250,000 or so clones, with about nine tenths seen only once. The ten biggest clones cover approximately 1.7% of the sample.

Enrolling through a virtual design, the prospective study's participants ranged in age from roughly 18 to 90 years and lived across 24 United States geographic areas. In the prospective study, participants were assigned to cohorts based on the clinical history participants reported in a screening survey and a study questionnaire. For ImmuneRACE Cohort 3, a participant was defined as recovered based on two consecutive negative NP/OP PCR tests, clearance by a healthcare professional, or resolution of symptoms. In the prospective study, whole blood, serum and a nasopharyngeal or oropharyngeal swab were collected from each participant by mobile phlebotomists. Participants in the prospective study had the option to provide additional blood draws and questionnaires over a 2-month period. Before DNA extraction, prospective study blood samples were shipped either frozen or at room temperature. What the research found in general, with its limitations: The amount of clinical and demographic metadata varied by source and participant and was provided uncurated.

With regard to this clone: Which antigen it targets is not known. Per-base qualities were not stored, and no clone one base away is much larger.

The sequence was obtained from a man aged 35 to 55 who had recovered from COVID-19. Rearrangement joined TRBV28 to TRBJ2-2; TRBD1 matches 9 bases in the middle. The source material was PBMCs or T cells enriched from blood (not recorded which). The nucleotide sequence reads TGTGCCAGCAGTTCGACAGGGGGTACCGGGGAGCTGTTTTTT. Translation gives CASSSTGGTGELFF.